This record concerns one T cell receptor (delta chain) sequence. V dropped 1 base and J dropped 17; count of bases not matched to a gene: 27. Per the germline V gene, CDR1 is GEAIGNYY and CDR2 is EKD. CDR3 length equals 21 residues. The sample is drawn from a study of gamma-delta chains in newborns, infants, children. TCRdb reran clone calling via CATT on the reads. The data contain about 4,200 delta-chain clones, approximately 35% of them singletons. The specimen was blood. This receptor was identified in a child who received the measles vaccine. The chain is built from TRDV2 and TRDJ3, with 11 positions matching TRDD3. The CDR3 DNA is TGTGCCTGTGACACGGAATGGGGGATACGCAGGAGCTCCTGGGACACCCTAGAGATGTTTTTC. Protein: CACDTEWGIRRSSWDTLEMFF.